This is a list of T cell receptor beta chains from one sample in a study of blood T cells in healthy people across ages. TCRdb re-called the 5' RACE reads with MiXCR, one entry per CDR3 protein. The table includes about 1.4 million distinct CDR3 sequences, 59% detected once. The material sequenced was blood. The receptors shown here come from a man aged 18 to 30 in good health. Each CDR3 is given without its conserved first and last residue.

j_gene: TRBJ2-1
v_gene: TRBV5-1
CDR3aa: ASSPEAGSYNEQF

j_gene: TRBJ2-1
v_gene: TRBV20-1
CDR3aa: SVPTLAGGYNEQF

j_gene: TRBJ2-4
v_gene: TRBV4-3
CDR3aa: ASSQESDRGRENIQY

j_gene: TRBJ2-3
v_gene: TRBV7-2
CDR3aa: ASSSASGIPSDTQY

j_gene: TRBJ1-1
v_gene: TRBV6-1
CDR3aa: ASSDRDRTITEAF

j_gene: TRBJ1-5
v_gene: TRBV7-8
CDR3aa: ASSLLLRDAGGGQPQH

j_gene: TRBJ2-1
v_gene: TRBV21-1
CDR3aa: ASSKGPTSGRASYNEQF

j_gene: TRBJ2-2
v_gene: TRBV11-2
CDR3aa: ASILRGQGVTGELF

j_gene: TRBJ1-1
v_gene: TRBV25-1
CDR3aa: ASSDLGGTEAF

j_gene: TRBJ2-7
v_gene: TRBV3-1
CDR3aa: ASSQASGVLYEQY

j_gene: TRBJ2-4
v_gene: TRBV11-3
CDR3aa: ASSYGQGREEQY

j_gene: TRBJ2-7
v_gene: TRBV12-5
CDR3aa: ASGATSSYEQY

j_gene: TRBJ2-7
v_gene: TRBV2
CDR3aa: ASSAVGTLLYEQY

j_gene: TRBJ2-1
v_gene: TRBV29-1
CDR3aa: SGHGSYNEQF

j_gene: TRBJ2-1
v_gene: TRBV28
CDR3aa: ASSPLAGAIYNEQF

j_gene: TRBJ2-1
v_gene: TRBV14
CDR3aa: ASSTRMSTSGSYNEQF

j_gene: TRBJ2-2
v_gene: TRBV9
CDR3aa: ASRPLTYTGELF

j_gene: TRBJ2-7
v_gene: TRBV29-1
CDR3aa: SVVGTGGYEQY

j_gene: TRBJ2-3
v_gene: TRBV9
CDR3aa: ASSVLISGLASTDTQY

j_gene: TRBJ1-1
v_gene: TRBV7-9
CDR3aa: ASSLANRGPDEAF

j_gene: TRBJ2-1
v_gene: TRBV5-4
CDR3aa: ASSSSSGGKNEQF

j_gene: TRBJ1-5
v_gene: TRBV20-1
CDR3aa: SARDPGGSQPQH

j_gene: TRBJ2-6
v_gene: TRBV15
CDR3aa: ATSRVFTRSAVLT

j_gene: TRBJ2-7
v_gene: TRBV4-1
CDR3aa: ASSQLLRTGSPSEQY

j_gene: TRBJ1-5
v_gene: TRBV27
CDR3aa: ASSLDRLSRPQH

j_gene: TRBJ2-7
v_gene: TRBV25-1
CDR3aa: ASSDFSGGSDEQY

j_gene: TRBJ2-1
v_gene: TRBV4-1
CDR3aa: ASSQGLAGDQF

j_gene: TRBJ1-1
v_gene: TRBV9
CDR3aa: ASSVGGRGGTEAF

j_gene: TRBJ1-5
v_gene: TRBV20-1
CDR3aa: SARDTLFPQPQH

j_gene: TRBJ2-7
v_gene: TRBV6-6
CDR3aa: ASTYYSGSGDYEQY

j_gene: TRBJ2-2
v_gene: TRBV9
CDR3aa: ASSVTGAGTGELF

j_gene: TRBJ1-2
v_gene: TRBV12-3/TRBV12-4
CDR3aa: ASSFYGQTLDGYT

j_gene: TRBJ1-1
v_gene: TRBV29-1
CDR3aa: SVRQSNTEAF

j_gene: TRBJ2-3
v_gene: TRBV4-3
CDR3aa: ASSQGFSLRDLGTDTQY

j_gene: TRBJ1-5
v_gene: TRBV6-5
CDR3aa: ASSYGTNQPQH

j_gene: TRBJ1-5
v_gene: TRBV4-1
CDR3aa: ASSQDRGRDQPQH

j_gene: TRBJ1-1
v_gene: TRBV28
CDR3aa: ASSIQQGSNTEAF

j_gene: TRBJ2-4
v_gene: TRBV12-3/TRBV12-4
CDR3aa: ASSVGGLRKNIQY

j_gene: TRBJ2-5
v_gene: TRBV5-6
CDR3aa: ASSTGQGQETQY

j_gene: TRBJ2-1
v_gene: TRBV11-2
CDR3aa: ASSYPEETSGRGYISYNEQF

j_gene: TRBJ2-1
v_gene: TRBV4-3
CDR3aa: ASSQGGYHNEQF

j_gene: TRBJ2-7
v_gene: TRBV4-1
CDR3aa: ASSQDSSLYYEQY

j_gene: TRBJ1-1
v_gene: TRBV28
CDR3aa: ASIGPGLNTEAF

j_gene: TRBJ2-2
v_gene: TRBV12-3/TRBV12-4
CDR3aa: ASSVWRAGELF

j_gene: TRBJ1-2
v_gene: TRBV20-1
CDR3aa: SAIPERGPSSYGYT

j_gene: TRBJ2-7
v_gene: TRBV27
CDR3aa: ASSLRDSASYEQY

j_gene: -
v_gene: TRBV4-1
CDR3aa: ASSQDTTAYEQY

j_gene: TRBJ1-5
v_gene: TRBV27
CDR3aa: ASSSWTAGSNQPQH

j_gene: TRBJ1-2
v_gene: TRBV6-1
CDR3aa: ASFLVGPGYT

j_gene: TRBJ1-1
v_gene: TRBV15
CDR3aa: ATSRDRDSEAF

j_gene: TRBJ1-4
v_gene: TRBV10-2
CDR3aa: ASFHRGDEKLF

j_gene: TRBJ2-5
v_gene: TRBV6-2/TRBV6-3
CDR3aa: ASSFDRSGTQY

j_gene: TRBJ2-4
v_gene: TRBV11-1
CDR3aa: ASSTGGSKNIQY

j_gene: TRBJ2-4
v_gene: TRBV2
CDR3aa: ASRPRLAKNIQY

j_gene: TRBJ2-7
v_gene: TRBV4-1
CDR3aa: ACSQATTGRFYEQY

j_gene: TRBJ2-7
v_gene: TRBV20-1
CDR3aa: SARAGGYGQY

j_gene: TRBJ2-7
v_gene: TRBV5-1
CDR3aa: ASSWGTGINAYEQY

j_gene: TRBJ1-4
v_gene: TRBV27
CDR3aa: ASSAGRPTNEKLF